Reported below is one T cell receptor (beta chain). Some clones are missing from TCRdb's copy, which holds only in-frame ones; the method was immunoSEQ multiplex PCR. This repertoire shows 20,000 to 25,000 clones, around 90% found once; its top ten account for 0.68%. This sample was included in a study of T cell changes during pregnancy in multiple sclerosis. V dropped 4 bases and J dropped 3 bases, with 19 bases sitting between them. The CDR3 covers 18 residues. Germline V gene data show CDR1 as MGHRA and CDR2 as YSYEKL. The source of this sequence is a female donor with multiple sclerosis, enrolled in a pregnancy study. Sample: CD4+ T cells from peripheral blood mononuclear cells, taken in the third trimester of pregnancy. The V gene is TRBV4-1, the J gene TRBJ2-6; tentatively, D is TRBD1 (6 bases). In DNA, the CDR3 is TGCGCCAGCAGCCCCAACAGGGTCGGAGAAGTTGGGGCCAACGTCCTGACTTTC. Amino acid sequence: CASSPNRVGEVGANVLTF.